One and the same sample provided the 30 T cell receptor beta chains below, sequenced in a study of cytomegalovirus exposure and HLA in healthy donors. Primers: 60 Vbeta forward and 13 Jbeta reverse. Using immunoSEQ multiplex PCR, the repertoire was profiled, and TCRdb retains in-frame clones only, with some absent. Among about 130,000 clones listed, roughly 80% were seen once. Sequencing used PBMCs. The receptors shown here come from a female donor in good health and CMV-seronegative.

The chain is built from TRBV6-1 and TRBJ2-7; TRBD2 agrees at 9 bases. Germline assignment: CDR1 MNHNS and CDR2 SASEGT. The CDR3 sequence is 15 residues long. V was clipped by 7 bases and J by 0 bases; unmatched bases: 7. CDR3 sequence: CASTTSGGSSYEQYF. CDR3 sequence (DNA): TGTGCCAGCACAACGAGCGGGGGGAGCTCCTACGAGCAGTACTTC.

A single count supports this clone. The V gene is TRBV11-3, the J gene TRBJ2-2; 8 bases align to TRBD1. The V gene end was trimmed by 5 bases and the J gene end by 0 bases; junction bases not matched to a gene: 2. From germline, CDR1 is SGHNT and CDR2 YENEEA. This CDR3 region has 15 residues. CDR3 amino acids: CASSKDRANTGELFF. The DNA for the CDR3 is TGTGCCAGCAGCAAGGACAGGGCGAACACCGGGGAGCTGTTTTTT. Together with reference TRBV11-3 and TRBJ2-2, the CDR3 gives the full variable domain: EAGVVQSPRYKIIEKKQPVAFWCNPISGHNTLYWYLQNLGQGPELLIRYENEEAVDDSQLPKDRFSAERLKGVDSTLKIQPAELGDSAVYLCASSKDRANTGELFFGEGSRLTVL.

Here the CDR3 reads CASSLEQGGADEKLFF. The CDR3 coding sequence is TGCGCCAGCAGCTTGGAGCAGGGGGGAGCCGATGAAAAACTGTTTTTT. The genes are TRBV5-1 and TRBJ1-4; 7 positions agree with TRBD1. The J segment lost 6 bases and the V segment lost 0 bases, leaving 8 bases of the junction unmatched. This CDR3 has 16 amino acids. Germline assignment: CDR1 SGHRS and CDR2 YFSETQ.

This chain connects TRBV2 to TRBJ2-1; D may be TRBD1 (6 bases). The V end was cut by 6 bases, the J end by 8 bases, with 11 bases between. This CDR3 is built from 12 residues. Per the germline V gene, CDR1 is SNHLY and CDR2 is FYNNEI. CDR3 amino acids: CASRPQGYEQFF. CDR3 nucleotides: TGTGCCAGCAGACCACAGGGTTATGAGCAGTTCTTC.

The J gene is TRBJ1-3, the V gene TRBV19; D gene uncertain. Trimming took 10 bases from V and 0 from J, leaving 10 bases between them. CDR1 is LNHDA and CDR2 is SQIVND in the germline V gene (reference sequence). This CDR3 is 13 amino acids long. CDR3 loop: CATAGVSGNTIYF. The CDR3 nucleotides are TGTGCCACCGCAGGTGTCTCTGGAAACACCATATATTTT. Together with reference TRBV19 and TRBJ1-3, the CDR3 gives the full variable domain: DGGITQSPKYLFRKEGQNVTLSCEQNLNHDAMYWYRQDPGQGLRLIYYSQIVNDFQKGDIAEGYSVSREKKESFPLTVTSAQKNPTAFYLCATAGVSGNTIYFGEGSWLTVV.

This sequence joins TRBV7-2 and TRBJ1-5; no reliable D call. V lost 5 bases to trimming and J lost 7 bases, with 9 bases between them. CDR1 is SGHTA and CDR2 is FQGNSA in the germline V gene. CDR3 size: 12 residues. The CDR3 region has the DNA TGTGCCAGCAGCCGACTGAGGCAGCCCCAGCATTTT. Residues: CASSRLRQPQHF.

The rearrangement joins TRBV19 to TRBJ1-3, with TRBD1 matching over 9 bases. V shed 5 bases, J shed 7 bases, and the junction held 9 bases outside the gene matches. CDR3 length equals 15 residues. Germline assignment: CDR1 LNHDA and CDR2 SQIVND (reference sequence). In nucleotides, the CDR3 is TGTGCCAGTAGTCCGGCCGGGACAGGGTCGAACACCATATATTTT. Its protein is CASSPAGTGSNTIYF.

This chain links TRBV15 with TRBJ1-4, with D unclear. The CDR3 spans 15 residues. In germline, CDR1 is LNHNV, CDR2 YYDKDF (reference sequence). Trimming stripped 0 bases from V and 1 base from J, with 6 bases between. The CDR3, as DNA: TGTGCCACCAGCAGAGAGAGACAAACTAATGAAAAACTGTTTTTT. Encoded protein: CATSRERQTNEKLFF. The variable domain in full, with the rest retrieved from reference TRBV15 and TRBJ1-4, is DAMVIQNPRYQVTQFGKPVTLSCSQTLNHNVMYWYQQKSSQAPKLLFHYYDKDFNNEADTPDNFQSRRPNTSFCFLDIRSPGLGDTAMYLCATSRERQTNEKLFFGSGTQLSVL.

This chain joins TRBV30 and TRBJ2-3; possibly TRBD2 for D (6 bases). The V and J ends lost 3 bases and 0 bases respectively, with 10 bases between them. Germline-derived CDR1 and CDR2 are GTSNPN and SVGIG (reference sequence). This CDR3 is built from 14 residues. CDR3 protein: CAWRLAGSTDTQYF. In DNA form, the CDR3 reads TGTGCCTGGAGGCTCGCGGGGAGCACAGATACGCAGTATTTT.

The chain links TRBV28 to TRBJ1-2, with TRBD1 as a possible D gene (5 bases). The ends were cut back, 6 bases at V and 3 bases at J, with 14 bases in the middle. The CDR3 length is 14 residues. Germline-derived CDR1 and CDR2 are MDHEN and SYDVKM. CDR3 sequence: CASRFPQTDYGYTF. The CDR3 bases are TGTGCCAGCAGATTCCCGCAGACAGACTATGGCTACACCTTC.

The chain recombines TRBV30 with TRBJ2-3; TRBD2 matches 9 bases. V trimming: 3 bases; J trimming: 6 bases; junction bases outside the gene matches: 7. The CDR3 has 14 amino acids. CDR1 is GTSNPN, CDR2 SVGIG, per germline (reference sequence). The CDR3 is CAWSGGGARDTQYF. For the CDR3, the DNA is TGTGCCTGGAGCGGCGGGGGGGCCCGGGATACGCAGTATTTT.

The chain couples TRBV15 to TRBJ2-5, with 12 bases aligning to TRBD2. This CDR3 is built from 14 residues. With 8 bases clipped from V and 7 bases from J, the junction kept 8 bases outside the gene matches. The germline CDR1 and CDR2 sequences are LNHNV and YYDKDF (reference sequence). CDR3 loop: CATRAASGRGTQYF. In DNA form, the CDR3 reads TGTGCCACCCGTGCGGCTAGCGGGAGGGGGACCCAGTACTTC. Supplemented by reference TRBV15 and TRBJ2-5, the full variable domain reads DAMVIQNPRYQVTQFGKPVTLSCSQTLNHNVMYWYQQKSSQAPKLLFHYYDKDFNNEADTPDNFQSRRPNTSFCFLDIRSPGLGDTAMYLCATRAASGRGTQYFGPGTRLLVL.

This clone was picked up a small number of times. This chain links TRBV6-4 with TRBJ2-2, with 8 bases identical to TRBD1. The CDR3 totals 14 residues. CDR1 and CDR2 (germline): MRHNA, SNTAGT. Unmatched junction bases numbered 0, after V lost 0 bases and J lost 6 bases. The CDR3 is CASSDSQGAGELFF. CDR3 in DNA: TGTGCCAGCAGTGACTCACAGGGGGCCGGGGAGCTGTTTTTT.

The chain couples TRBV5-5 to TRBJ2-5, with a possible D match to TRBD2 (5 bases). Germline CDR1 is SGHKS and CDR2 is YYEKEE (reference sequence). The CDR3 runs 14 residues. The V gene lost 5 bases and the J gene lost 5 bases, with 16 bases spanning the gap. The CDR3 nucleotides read TGTGCCAGCAGTGGACTCGGTGGGGTGGAGACCCAGTACTTC. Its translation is CASSGLGGVETQYF.

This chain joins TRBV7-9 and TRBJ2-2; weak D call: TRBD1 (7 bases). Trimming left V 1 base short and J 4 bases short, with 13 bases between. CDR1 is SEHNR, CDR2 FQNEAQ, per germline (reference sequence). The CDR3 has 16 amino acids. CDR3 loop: CASSLGGGTVTGELFF. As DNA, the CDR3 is TGTGCCAGCAGCTTAGGTGGGGGGACAGTCACCGGGGAGCTGTTTTTT.

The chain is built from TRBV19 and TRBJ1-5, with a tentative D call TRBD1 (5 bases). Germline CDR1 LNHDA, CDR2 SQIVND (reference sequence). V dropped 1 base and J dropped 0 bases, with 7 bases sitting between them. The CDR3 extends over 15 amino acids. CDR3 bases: TGTGCCAGTAGTATAGCCAGGGCTAGCAATCAGCCCCAGCATTTT. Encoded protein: CASSIARASNQPQHF.

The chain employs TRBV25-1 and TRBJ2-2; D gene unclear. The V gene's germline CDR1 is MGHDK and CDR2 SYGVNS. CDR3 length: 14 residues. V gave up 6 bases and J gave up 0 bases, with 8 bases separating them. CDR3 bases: TGTGCCAGCAGGGGCTCCCCGAACACCGGGGAGCTGTTTTTT. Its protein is CASRGSPNTGELFF.

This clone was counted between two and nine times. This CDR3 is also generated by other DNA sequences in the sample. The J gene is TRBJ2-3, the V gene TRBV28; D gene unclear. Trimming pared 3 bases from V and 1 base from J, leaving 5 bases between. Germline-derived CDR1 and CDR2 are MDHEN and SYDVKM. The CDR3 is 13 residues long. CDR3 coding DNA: TGTGCCAGCAGTTTGGCGGGCACAGATACGCAGTATTTT. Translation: CASSLAGTDTQYF.

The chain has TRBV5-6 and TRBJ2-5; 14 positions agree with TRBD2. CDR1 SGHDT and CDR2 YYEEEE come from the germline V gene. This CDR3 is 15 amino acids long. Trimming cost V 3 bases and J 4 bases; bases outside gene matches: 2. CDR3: CASSSGLAGGETQYF. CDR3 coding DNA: TGTGCCAGCAGCTCCGGACTAGCGGGAGGAGAGACCCAGTACTTC. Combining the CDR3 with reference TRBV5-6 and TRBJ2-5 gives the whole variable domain DAGVTQSPTHLIKTRGQQVTLRCSPKSGHDTVSWYQQALGQGPQFIFQYYEEEERQRGNFPDRFSGHQFPNYSSELNVNALLLGDSALYLCASSSGLAGGETQYFGPGTRLLVL.

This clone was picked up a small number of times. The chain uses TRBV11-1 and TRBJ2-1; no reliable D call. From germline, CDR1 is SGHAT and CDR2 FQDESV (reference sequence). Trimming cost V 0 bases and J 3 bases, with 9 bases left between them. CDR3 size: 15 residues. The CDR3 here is CASSLAAGYYNEQFF. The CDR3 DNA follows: TGTGCCAGCAGCTTAGCGGCAGGTTACTACAATGAGCAGTTCTTC.

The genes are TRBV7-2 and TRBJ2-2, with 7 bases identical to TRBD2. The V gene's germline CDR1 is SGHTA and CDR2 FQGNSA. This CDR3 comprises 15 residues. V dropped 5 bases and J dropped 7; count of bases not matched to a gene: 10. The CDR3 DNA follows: TGTGCCAGCAGCGCGAAACGGGGGAGGGGCGGGGAGCTGTTTTTT. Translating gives CASSAKRGRGGELFF.

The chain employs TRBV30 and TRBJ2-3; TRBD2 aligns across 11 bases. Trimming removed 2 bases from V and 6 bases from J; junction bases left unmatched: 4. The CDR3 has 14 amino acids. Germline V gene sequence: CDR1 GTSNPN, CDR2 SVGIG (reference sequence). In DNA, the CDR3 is TGTGCCTGGAGTCTACTAGCGGGGGTTGATACGCAGTATTTT. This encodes CAWSLLAGVDTQYF.

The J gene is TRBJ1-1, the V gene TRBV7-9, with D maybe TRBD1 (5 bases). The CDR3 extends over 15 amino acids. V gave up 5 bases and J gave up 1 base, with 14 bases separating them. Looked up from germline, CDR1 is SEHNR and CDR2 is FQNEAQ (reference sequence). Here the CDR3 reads CASSTSGLENTEAFF. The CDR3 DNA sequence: TGTGCCAGCAGCACCTCGGGACTGGAGAACACTGAAGCTTTCTTT.

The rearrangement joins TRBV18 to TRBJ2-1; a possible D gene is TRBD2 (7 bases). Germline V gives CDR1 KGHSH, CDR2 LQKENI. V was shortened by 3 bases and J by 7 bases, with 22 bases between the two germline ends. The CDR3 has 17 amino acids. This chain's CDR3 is CASSPQRGGMFGNEQFF. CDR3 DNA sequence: TGTGCCAGCTCACCCCAGAGGGGGGGAATGTTCGGGAATGAGCAGTTCTTC.

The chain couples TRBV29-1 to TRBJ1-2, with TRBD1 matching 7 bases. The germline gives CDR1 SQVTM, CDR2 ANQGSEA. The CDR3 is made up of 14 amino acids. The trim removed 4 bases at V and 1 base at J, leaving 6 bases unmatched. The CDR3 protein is CSVGGQAVNYGYTF. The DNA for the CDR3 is TGCAGCGTTGGCGGACAGGCCGTTAACTATGGCTACACCTTC.

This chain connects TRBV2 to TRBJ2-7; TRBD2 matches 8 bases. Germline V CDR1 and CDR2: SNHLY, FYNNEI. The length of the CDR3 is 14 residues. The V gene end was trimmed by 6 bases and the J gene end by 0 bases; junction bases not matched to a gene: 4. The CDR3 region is CASSGTRSSYEQYF. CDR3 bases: TGTGCCAGCAGCGGGACTAGGAGCTCCTACGAGCAGTACTTC.

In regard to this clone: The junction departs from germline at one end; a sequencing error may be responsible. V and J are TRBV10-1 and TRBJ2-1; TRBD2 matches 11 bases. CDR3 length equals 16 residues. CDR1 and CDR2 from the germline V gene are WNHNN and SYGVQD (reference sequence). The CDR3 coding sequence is TGCGCCAGCAGTGAGTCCCGGCTAGCGGGAGGAAATGGGCAGTTCTTC. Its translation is CASSESRLAGGNGQFF.

CDR3 sequence: CASSRGQGSGYTF. The CDR3 DNA is TGTGCCAGTAGCCGGGGACAGGGGTCTGGCTACACCTTC. The V call is TRBV19, the J call TRBJ1-2; TRBD1 matches 10 bases. The CDR3 runs 13 residues. Germline V lookup: CDR1 LNHDA, CDR2 SQIVND (reference sequence). The V and J ends lost 6 bases and 7 bases, in that order; junction bases with no gene match: 5.

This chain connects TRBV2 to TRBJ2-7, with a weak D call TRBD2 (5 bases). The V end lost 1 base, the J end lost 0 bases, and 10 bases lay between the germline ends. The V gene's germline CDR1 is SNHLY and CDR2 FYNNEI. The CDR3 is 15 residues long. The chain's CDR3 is CASSEEAGSSYEQYF. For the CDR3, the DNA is TGTGCCAGCAGTGAAGAGGCGGGTAGCTCCTACGAGCAGTACTTC. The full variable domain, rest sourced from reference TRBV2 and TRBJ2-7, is EPEVTQTPSHQVTQMGQEVILRCVPISNHLYFYWYRQILGQKVEFLVSFYNNEISEKSEIFDDQFSVERPDGSNFTLKIRSTKLEDSAMYFCASSEEAGSSYEQYFGPGTRLTVT.

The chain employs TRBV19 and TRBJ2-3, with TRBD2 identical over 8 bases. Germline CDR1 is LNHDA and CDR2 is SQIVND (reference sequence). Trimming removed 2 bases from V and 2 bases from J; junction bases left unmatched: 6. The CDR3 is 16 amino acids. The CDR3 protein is CASSIRRGGFTDTQYF. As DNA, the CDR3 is TGTGCCAGTAGTATACGTCGGGGGGGGTTCACAGATACGCAGTATTTT.